This TCR beta chain was profiled in a study of blood T cell repertoires in COVID-19. On the study more broadly: Collection of acute and convalescent COVID-19 samples took place in the United States, Italy and Spain. T cells, B-cell-depleted T cells, or PBMCs supplied cDNA or gDNA.

Germline V gene data show CDR1 as PRHDT and CDR2 as FYEKMQ (reference sequence). The CDR3 extends over 16 amino acids. Trimming at V came to 4 bases and at J to 1 base, leaving 5 bases not matched to a gene. In the original workflow: Reference gene primer amplification yielded estimated nucleated cell counts. Clones were read by immunoSEQ multiplex PCR, and TCRdb kept only the in-frame ones, dropping some. The V and J calls and the clone size are those of that table, but D and trimming were determined from the DNA. The table includes more than 250,000 clones, roughly 86% detected once. The V and J genes are TRBV13 and TRBJ2-3; TRBD2 agrees at 10 bases. The sequence was collected from a human donor in a cohort sampled during active COVID-19. Sequencing was performed on peripheral blood. In DNA, the CDR3 is TGTGCCAGCAGCTCCTTCGGGACTAGCGGCACAGATACGCAGTATTTT. This encodes CASSSFGTSGTDTQYF.